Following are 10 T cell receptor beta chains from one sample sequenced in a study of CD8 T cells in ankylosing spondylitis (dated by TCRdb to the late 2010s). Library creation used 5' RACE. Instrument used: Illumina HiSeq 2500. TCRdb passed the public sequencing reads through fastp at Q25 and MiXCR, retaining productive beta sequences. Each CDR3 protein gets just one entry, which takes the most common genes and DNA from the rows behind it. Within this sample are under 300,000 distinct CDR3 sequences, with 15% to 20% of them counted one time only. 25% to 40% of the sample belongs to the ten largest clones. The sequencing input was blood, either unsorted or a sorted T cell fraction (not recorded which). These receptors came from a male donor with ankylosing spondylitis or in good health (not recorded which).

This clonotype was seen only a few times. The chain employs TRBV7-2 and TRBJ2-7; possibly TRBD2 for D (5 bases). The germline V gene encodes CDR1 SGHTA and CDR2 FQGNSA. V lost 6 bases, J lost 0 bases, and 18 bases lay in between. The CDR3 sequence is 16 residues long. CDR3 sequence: CASSWSFRGSSYEQYF. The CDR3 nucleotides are TGTGCCAGCAGTTGGTCCTTCCGGGGAAGCTCCTACGAGCAGTACTTC.

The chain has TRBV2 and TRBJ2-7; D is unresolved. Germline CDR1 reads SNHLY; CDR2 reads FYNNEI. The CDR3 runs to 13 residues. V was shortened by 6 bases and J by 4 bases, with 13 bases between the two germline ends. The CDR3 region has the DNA TGTGCCAGCAGGGACCTTGAGCCGTACGAGCAGTACTTC. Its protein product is CASRDLEPYEQYF. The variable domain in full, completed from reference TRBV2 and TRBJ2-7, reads EPEVTQTPSHQVTQMGQEVILRCVPISNHLYFYWYRQILGQKVEFLVSFYNNEISEKSEIFDDQFSVERPDGSNFTLKIRSTKLEDSAMYFCASRDLEPYEQYFGPGTRLTVT.

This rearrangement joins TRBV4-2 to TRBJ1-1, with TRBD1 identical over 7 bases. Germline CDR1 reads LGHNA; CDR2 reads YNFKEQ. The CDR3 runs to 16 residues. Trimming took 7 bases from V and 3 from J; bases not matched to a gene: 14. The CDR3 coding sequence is TGTGCCAGCATCCAGGGGGGGTGGGGGCCGGACACTGAAGCTTTCTTT. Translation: CASIQGGWGPDTEAFF.

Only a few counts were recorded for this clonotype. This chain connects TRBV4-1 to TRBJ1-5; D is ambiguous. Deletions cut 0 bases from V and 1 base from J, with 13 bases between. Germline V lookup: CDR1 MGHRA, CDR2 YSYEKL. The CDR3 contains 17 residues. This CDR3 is CASSQDPSQTSNQPQHF. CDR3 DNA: TGCGCCAGCAGCCAAGATCCGTCCCAGACCAGCAATCAGCCCCAGCATTTT.

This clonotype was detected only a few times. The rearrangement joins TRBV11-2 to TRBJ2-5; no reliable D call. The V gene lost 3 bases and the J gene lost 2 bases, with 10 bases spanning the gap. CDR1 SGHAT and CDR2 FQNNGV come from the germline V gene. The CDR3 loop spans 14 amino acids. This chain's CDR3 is CASSFQMPQETQYF. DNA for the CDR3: TGTGCCAGCAGCTTTCAGATGCCGCAAGAGACCCAGTACTTC.

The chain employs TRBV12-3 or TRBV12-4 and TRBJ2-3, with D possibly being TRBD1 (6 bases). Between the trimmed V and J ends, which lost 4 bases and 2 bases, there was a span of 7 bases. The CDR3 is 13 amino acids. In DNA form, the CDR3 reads TGTGCCAGCAGTTGGGACATCACAGATACGCAGTATTTT. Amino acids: CASSWDITDTQYF.

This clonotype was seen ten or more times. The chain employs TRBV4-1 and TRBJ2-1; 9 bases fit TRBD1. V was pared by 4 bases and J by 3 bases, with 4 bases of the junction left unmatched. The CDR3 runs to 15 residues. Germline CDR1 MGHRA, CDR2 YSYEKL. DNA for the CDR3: TGCGCCAGCAGCCTCGACAGGGGGGTCTACAATGAGCAGTTCTTC. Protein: CASSLDRGVYNEQFF.

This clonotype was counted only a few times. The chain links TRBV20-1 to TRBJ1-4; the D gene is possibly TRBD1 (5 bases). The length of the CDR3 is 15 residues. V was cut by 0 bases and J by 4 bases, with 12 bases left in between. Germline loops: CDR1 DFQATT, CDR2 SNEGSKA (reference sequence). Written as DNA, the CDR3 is TGCAGTGCTAGAGAGGACACGATTGGTAATGAAAAACTGTTTTTT. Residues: CSAREDTIGNEKLFF.

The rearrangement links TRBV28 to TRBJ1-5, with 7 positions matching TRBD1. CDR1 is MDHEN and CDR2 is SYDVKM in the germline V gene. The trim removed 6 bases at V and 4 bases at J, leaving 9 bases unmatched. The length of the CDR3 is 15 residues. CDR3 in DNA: TGTGCCAGCAGGAAGACAGGGTTGGGAAATCAGCCCCAGCATTTT. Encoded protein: CASRKTGLGNQPQHF.

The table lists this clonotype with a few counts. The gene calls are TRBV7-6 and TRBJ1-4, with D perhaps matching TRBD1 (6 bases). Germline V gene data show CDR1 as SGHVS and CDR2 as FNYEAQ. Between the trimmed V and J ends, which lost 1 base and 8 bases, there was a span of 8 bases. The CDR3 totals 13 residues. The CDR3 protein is CASSLGTEEKLFF. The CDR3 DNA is TGTGCCAGCAGCTTAGGGACAGAAGAAAAACTGTTTTTT.